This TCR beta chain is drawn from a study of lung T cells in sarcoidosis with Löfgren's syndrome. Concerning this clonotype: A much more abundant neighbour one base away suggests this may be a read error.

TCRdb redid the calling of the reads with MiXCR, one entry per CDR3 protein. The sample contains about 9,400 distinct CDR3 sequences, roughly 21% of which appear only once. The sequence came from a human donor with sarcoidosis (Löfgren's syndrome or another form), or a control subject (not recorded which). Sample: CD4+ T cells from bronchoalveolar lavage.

CDR3 in DNA: TGTGCCACCAGAGGGACAGAGGTTACTGAAGCTTTCTTT. Amino acid sequence: CATRGTEVTEAFF. The rearrangement uses TRBV24-1 and TRBJ1-1; 7 positions match TRBD1. The V gene's germline CDR1 is KGHDR and CDR2 SFDVKD. V lost 7 bases to trimming and J lost 5 bases; unmatched junction nucleotides: 6. This CDR3 comprises 13 residues.